Listed here are 11 T cell receptor beta chains from one sample, sequenced in a study of technical replicates of blood from several donors (TCRdb year 2017). Library preparation employed the immunoSEQ multiplex PCR assay. As stored in TCRdb, this immuneACCESS dataset retains in-frame rearrangements with V and J assigned. A fraction of the clones does not appear; measured against another copy, unresolved V genes explain less than half of the discrepancy, and the remainder lacks a known reason. The sample contains 70,000 to 85,000 clones, around nine tenths of them found a single time. The ten largest clones add up to roughly 0.36% of the sample. Sequencing was done on a sample of T cells isolated from PBMCs. The receptor source for this set is a human donor in good health.

V and J are TRBV6-5 and TRBJ2-2, with D perhaps matching TRBD1 (6 bases). Germline assignment: CDR1 MNHEY and CDR2 SVGAGI. CDR3 length: 15 residues. The ends were cut back, 6 bases at V and 0 bases at J, with 11 bases in the middle. The chain's CDR3 is CASRRTATNTGELFF. CDR3 DNA: TGTGCCAGCAGACGGACAGCCACGAACACCGGGGAGCTGTTTTTT.

The chain uses TRBV5-1 and TRBJ2-3; no firm D call. V was cut by 1 base and J by 2 bases, with 11 bases left in between. This CDR3 is built from 15 residues. Per the germline V gene, CDR1 is SGHRS and CDR2 is YFSETQ. The DNA of the CDR3 is TGCGCCAGCAGCTTGCTCCCCGTTAACACAGATACGCAGTATTTT. Amino acid sequence: CASSLLPVNTDTQYF.

The J gene is TRBJ2-1, the V gene TRBV20-1; D is perhaps TRBD2 (5 bases). Trimming removed 3 bases from V and 9 bases from J, with 9 bases in between. Germline V gene lookup returns CDR1 DFQATT and CDR2 SNEGSKA (reference sequence). This CDR3 contains 11 residues. The CDR3 DNA follows: TGCAGTGCTAGCCAAGAGGGTGAGCAGTTCTTC. This translates into CSASQEGEQFF.

CDR3 protein: CASSLTLAGGFETQYF. As DNA, the CDR3 is TGTGCCAGCAGCTTAACCCTAGCGGGAGGATTTGAGACCCAGTACTTC. The rearrangement joins TRBV7-7 to TRBJ2-5, with 11 bases fitting TRBD2. J gave up 5 bases and V 2 bases, and 7 bases lay outside the gene matches. Germline loops: CDR1 SSHAT, CDR2 FNYEAQ (reference sequence). The CDR3 sequence is 16 residues long.

Comments on this clone: A read error may produce the germline difference seen at one junction end. The V call is TRBV13, the J call TRBJ2-3; TRBD2 matches 13 bases. The CDR3 consists of 16 residues. CDR1 and CDR2 from the germline V gene are PRHDT and FYEKMQ (reference sequence). The CDR3 loop is CASSLGLAGETDTQYF. CDR3 DNA sequence: TGTGCCAGCAGCCTAGGACTAGCGGGAGAAACAGATACGCAGTATTTT.

The chain couples TRBV2 to TRBJ2-2; unclear D gene. Between the trimmed V and J ends, which lost 1 base and 2 bases, there was a span of 8 bases. Germline V CDR1 and CDR2: SNHLY, FYNNEI. The CDR3 is 15 amino acids. The CDR3: CASSEGQSNTGELFF. CDR3 bases: TGTGCCAGCAGTGAAGGGCAATCCAACACCGGGGAGCTGTTTTTT.

The genes are TRBV7-2 and TRBJ1-5; D perhaps matches TRBD1 (5 bases). V lost 2 bases and J 3 bases, leaving 17 bases between the germline ends. CDR1 and CDR2 from the germline V gene are SGHTA and FQGNSA. This CDR3 comprises 17 residues. As DNA, the CDR3 is TGTGCCAGCAGCTTATTCGGTATGACAGCGTTCAATCAGCCCCAGCATTTT. Its translation is CASSLFGMTAFNQPQHF.

The chain has TRBV19 and TRBJ2-2; the D gene is possibly TRBD2 (6 bases). The CDR3 runs 17 residues. From germline, CDR1 is LNHDA and CDR2 SQIVND (reference sequence). With 5 bases removed from V and 0 bases from J, the gap between germline ends came to 16 bases. CDR3 region: CASSLNIGTSNTGELFF. The CDR3 region has the DNA TGTGCCAGTAGTTTAAATATAGGGACTTCGAACACCGGGGAGCTGTTTTTT.

V usage is TRBV7-9 and J usage is TRBJ1-2; TRBD1 is a possible D gene (6 bases). V dropped 3 bases and J dropped 2 bases, with 7 bases sitting between them. This CDR3 region has 13 residues. CDR1 SEHNR and CDR2 FQNEAQ come from the germline V gene (reference sequence). DNA for the CDR3: TGTGCCAGCAGCTTCACAGGGAACTATGGCTACACCTTC. Translating gives CASSFTGNYGYTF.

This rearrangement joins TRBV5-6 to TRBJ1-5, with D unresolved. Trimming cost V 4 bases and J 6 bases, with 8 bases left between them. This CDR3 has 12 amino acids. Germline loops: CDR1 SGHDT, CDR2 YYEEEE. The CDR3 DNA follows: TGTGCCAGCAGCGAGGGTTCTCAGCCCCAGCATTTT. Protein product: CASSEGSQPQHF.

This rearrangement joins TRBV28 to TRBJ1-4, with TRBD1 as a possible D gene (5 bases). The CDR3 has 16 amino acids. Trimming left V 5 bases short and J 0 bases short, with 13 bases between. Germline values: CDR1 MDHEN, CDR2 SYDVKM. The CDR3 DNA reads TGTGCCAGCAGTACGACAGCGGGGGCAACTAATGAAAAACTGTTTTTT. Its translation: CASSTTAGATNEKLFF.